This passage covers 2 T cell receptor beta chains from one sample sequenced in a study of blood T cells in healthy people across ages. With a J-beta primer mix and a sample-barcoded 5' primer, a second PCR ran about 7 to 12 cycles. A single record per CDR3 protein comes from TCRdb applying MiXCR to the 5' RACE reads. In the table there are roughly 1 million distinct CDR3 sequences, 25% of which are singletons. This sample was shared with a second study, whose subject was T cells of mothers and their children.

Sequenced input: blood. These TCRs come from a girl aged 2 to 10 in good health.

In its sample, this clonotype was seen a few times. CDR3 in amino acids: CASSVAGVSSYEQYF. CDR3 sequence (DNA): TGTGCCAGCAGCGTAGCGGGGGTGAGCTCCTACGAGCAGTACTTC. The rearrangement links TRBV3-1 to TRBJ2-7, with 9 positions matching TRBD2. The CDR3 totals 15 residues. In germline, CDR1 is LGHDT, CDR2 YNNKEL (reference sequence). The ends lost 5 bases at V and 0 bases at J; junction bases unmatched: 5.

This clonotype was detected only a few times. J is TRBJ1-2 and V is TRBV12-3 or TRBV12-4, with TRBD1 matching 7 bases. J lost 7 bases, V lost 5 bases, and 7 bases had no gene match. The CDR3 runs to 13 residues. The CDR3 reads CASSPGTAGGYTF. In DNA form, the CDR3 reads TGTGCCAGCAGTCCCGGGACAGCAGGTGGCTACACCTTC.